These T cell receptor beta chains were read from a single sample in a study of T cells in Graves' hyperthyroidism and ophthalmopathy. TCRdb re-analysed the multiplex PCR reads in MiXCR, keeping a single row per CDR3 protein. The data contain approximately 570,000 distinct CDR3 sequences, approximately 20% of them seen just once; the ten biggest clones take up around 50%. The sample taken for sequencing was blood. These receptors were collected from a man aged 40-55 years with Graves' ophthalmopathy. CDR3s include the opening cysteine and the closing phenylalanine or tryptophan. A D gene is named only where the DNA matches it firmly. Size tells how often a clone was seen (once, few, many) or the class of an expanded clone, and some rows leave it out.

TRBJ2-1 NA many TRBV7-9 TGTGCCAGCAGCTTAAACGAGAGGAATGAGCAGTTCTTC CASSLNERNEQFF
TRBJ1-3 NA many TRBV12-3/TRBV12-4 TGTGCCAGCAGTCCCTCCTGGGGGGCCTCTGGAAACACCATATATTTT CASSPSWGASGNTIYF
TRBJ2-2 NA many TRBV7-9 TGTGCCAGCAGCCTACCATCGGGGGGCCTTGACACCGGGGAGCTGTTTTTT CASSLPSGGLDTGELFF
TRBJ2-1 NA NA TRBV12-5 TGTGCTAGTGGTTTGGTACAGTCGTTCTTTCGATACAATGAGCAGTTCTTC CASGLVQSFFRYNEQFF
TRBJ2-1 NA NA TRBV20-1 TGCAGTGCTAGAGACAGACAGAACCATTACGAGCAGTTCTTC CSARDRQNHYEQFF
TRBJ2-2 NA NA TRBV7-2 TGTGCCAGCAGGTACCTTTCGACAACTCGACCCCACTACTCGGCGAACACCGGGGAGCTGTTTTTT CASRYLSTTRPHYSANTGELFF
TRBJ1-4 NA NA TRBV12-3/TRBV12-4 TGTGCCAGCAGCCACAATGTAGCCCTTCTAGCTAATGAAAAACTGTTTTTT CASSHNVALLANEKLFF
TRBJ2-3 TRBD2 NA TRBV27 TGTGCCAGCACTTCCCAGCGGGGGCTGAGCACAGATACGCAGTATTTT CASTSQRGLSTDTQYF
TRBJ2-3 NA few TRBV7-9 TGTGCCAGCAGCGAATACACAGATACGCAGTATTTT CASSEYTDTQYF
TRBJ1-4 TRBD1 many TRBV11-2 TGTGCCAGTCAGACAGGGAGTGAAAAACTGTTTTTT CASQTGSEKLFF
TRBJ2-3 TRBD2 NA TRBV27 TGTGCCAGCAGCCTGACTAGCGGGGGGTACACAGATACGCAGTATTTT CASSLTSGGYTDTQYF
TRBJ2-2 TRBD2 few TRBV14 TGTGCCAGCGGGACTAGCGGGAGGCGTACCGGGGAGCTGTTTTTT CASGTSGRRTGELFF
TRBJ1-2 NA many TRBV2 TGTGCCAGCAGTGAACGCAGGGCGGGGGGGGTTTATGGCTACACCTTC CASSERRAGGVYGYTF
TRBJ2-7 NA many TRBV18 TGTGCCAGCTCACTGTCCGCGACGAGTGAGCAGTACTTC CASSLSATSEQYF